This TCR beta chain was found in a study of blood T cell repertoires in COVID-19. About the study: Some COVID-19 samples were acute and others convalescent; all came from the United States, Italy and Spain.

Germline lookup yields CDR1 SGHAT and CDR2 FQNNGV. The V gene lost 5 bases and the J gene lost 5 bases, with 18 bases spanning the gap. The CDR3 has 15 amino acids. Here immunoSEQ multiplex PCR was the method, and the copy in TCRdb shows in-frame clones only, minus some. The table has fewer than 250,000 clones, approximately 86% seen once. V is TRBV11-2 and J is TRBJ1-2; D remains unclear. The source is a woman aged 55-70 years with active or convalescent COVID-19. The sequencing input was peripheral blood. Written as DNA, the CDR3 is TGTGCCAGCAGCCTGGGAGCCGGGAGCCAGTATGGCTACACCTTC. Its translation is CASSLGAGSQYGYTF.